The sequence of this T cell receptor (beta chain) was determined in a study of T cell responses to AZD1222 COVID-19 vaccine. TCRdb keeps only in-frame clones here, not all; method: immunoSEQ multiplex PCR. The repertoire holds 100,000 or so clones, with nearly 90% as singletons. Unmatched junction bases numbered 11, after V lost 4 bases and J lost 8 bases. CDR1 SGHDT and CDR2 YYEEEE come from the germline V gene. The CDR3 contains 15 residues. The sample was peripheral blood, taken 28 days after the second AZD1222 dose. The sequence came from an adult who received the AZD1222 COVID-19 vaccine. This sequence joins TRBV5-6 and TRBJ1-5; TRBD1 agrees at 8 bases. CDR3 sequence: CASSHGPGGGEPQHF. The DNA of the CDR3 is TGTGCCAGCAGCCATGGGCCAGGGGGCGGAGAGCCCCAGCATTTT.